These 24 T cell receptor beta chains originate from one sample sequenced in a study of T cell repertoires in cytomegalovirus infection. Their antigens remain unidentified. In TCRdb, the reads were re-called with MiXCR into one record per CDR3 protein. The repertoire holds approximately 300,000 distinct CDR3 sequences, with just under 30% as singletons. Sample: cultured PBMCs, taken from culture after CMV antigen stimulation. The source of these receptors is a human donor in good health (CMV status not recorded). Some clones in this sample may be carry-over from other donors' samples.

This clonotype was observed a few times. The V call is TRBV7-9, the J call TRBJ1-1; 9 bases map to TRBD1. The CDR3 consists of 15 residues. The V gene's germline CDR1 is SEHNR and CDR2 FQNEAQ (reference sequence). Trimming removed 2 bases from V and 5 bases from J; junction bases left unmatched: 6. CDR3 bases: TGTGCCAGCAGCTTATCGGGACAGGGTTCAACTGAAGCTTTCTTT. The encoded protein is CASSLSGQGSTEAFF.

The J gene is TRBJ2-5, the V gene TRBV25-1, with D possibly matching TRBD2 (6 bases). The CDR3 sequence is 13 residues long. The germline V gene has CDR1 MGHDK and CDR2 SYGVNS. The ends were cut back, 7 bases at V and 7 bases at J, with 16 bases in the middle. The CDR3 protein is CASMGWEVGTQYF. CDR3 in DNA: TGTGCCAGCATGGGTTGGGAGGTCGGGACCCAGTACTTC.

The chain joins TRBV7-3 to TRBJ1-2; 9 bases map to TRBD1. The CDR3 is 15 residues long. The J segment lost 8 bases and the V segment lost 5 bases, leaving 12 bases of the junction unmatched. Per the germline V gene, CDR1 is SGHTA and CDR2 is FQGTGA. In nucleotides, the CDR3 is TGTGCCAGCAGCCTTCTCACGACAGGGGGGAAAGGCTACACCTTC. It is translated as CASSLLTTGGKGYTF.

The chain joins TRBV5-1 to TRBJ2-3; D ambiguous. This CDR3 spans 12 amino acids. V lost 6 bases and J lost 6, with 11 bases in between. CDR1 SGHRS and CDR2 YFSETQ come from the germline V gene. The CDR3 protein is CASIGRSDTQYF. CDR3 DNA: TGCGCCAGCATCGGACGGTCCGATACGCAGTATTTT.

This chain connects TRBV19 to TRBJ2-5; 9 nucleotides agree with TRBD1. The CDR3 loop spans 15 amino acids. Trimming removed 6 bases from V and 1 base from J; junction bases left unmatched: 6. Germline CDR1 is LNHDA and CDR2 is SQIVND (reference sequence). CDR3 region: CASSPQGATQETQYF. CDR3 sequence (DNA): TGTGCCAGTAGCCCACAGGGGGCCACCCAAGAGACCCAGTACTTC.

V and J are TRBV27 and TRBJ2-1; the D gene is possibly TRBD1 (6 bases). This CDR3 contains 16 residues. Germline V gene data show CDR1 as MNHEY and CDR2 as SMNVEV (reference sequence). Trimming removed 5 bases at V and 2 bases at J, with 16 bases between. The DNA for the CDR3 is TGTGCCAGCAGTACCACCCAGGGGAACCCCTACAATGAGCAGTTCTTC. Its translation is CASSTTQGNPYNEQFF.

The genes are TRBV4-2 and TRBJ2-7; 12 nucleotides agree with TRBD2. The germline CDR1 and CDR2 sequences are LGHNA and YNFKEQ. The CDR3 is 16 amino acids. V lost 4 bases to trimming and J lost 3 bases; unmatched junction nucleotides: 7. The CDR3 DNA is TGTGCCAGCAGCCCCAAAGGACTAGCGGGACACTACGAGCAGTACTTC. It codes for CASSPKGLAGHYEQYF.

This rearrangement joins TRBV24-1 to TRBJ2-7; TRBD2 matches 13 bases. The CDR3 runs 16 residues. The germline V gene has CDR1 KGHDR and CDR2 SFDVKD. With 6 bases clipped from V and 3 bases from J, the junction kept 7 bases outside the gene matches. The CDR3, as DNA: TGTGCCACCAGTCCCCCAAGGACTAGCGGGAGCTACGAGCAGTACTTC. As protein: CATSPPRTSGSYEQYF.

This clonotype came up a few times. CDR3 sequence (DNA): TGTGCCACCAGCAGATCAGACAGGTTATCGACCTACGAGCAGTACTTC. This translates into CATSRSDRLSTYEQYF. The chain is built from TRBV15 and TRBJ2-7; maybe TRBD1 (6 bases). The CDR3 loop spans 16 amino acids. Trimming cost V 2 bases and J 2 bases, with 16 bases left between them. Germline assignment: CDR1 LNHNV and CDR2 YYDKDF (reference sequence).

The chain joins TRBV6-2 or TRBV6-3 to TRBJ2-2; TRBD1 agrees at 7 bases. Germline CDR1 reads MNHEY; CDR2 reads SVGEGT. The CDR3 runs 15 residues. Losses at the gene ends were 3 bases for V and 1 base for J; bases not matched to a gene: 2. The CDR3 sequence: CASSYRQGNTGELFF. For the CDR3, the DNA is TGTGCCAGCAGTTATCGACAGGGGAACACCGGGGAGCTGTTTTTT.

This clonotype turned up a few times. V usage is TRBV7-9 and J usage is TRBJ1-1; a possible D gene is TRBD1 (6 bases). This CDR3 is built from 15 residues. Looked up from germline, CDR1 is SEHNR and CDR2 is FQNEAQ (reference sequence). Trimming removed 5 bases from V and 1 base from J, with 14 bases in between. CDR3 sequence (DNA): TGTGCCAGCAGCCCGACAGGCCTGCGGAACACTGAAGCTTTCTTT. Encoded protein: CASSPTGLRNTEAFF.

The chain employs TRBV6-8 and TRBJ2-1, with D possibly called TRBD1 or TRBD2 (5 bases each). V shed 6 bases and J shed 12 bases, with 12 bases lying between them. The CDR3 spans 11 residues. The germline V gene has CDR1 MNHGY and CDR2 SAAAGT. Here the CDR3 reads CASSAREWQFF. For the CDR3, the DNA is TGTGCCAGCAGCGCCAGGGAGTGGCAGTTCTTC.

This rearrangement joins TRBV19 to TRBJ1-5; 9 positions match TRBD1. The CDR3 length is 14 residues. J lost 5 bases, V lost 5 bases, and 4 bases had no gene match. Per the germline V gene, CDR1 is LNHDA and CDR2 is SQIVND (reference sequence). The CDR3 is CASSSGQGYQPQHF. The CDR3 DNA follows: TGTGCCAGTAGTTCGGGACAGGGTTATCAGCCCCAGCATTTT.

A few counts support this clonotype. CDR3 in amino acids: CASTKGGTSWEQYF. CDR3 coding DNA: TGTGCCAGCACCAAAGGAGGCACCTCGTGGGAGCAGTACTTC. The V and J genes are TRBV25-1 and TRBJ2-7; a possible D gene is TRBD2 (5 bases). This CDR3 comprises 14 residues. Looked up from germline, CDR1 is MGHDK and CDR2 is SYGVNS. V was pared by 7 bases and J by 7 bases, with 20 bases between.

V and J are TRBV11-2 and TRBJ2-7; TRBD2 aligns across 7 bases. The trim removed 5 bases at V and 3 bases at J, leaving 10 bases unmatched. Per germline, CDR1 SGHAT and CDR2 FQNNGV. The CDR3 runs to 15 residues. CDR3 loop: CASSHRRASGYEQYF. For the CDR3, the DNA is TGTGCCAGCAGCCACCGCCGGGCTAGCGGCTACGAGCAGTACTTC. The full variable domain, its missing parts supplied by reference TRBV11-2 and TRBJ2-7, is EAGVAQSPRYKIIEKRQSVAFWCNPISGHATLYWYQQILGQGPKLLIQFQNNGVVDDSQLPKDRFSAERLKGVDSTLKIQPAKLEDSAVYLCASSHRRASGYEQYFGPGTRLTVT.

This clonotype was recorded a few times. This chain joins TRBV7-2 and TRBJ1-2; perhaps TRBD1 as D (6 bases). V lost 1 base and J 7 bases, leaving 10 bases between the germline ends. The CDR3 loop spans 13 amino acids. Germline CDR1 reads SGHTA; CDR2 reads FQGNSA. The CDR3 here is CASSLGGLSGYTF. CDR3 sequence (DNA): TGTGCCAGCAGCTTAGGGGGGCTGAGTGGCTACACCTTC.

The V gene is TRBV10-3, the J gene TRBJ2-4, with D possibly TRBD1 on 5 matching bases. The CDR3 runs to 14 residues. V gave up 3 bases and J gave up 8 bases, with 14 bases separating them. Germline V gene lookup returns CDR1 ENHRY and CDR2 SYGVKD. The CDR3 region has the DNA TGTGCCATCAGTGATACCGGTGGGGCGGACATTCAGTACTTC. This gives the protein CAISDTGGADIQYF.

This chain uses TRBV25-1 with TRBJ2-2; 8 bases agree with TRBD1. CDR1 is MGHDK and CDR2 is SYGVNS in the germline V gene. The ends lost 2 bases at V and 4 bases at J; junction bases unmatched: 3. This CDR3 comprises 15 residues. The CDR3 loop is CASSEAGGGTGELFF. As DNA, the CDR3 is TGTGCCAGCAGTGAAGCAGGGGGCGGCACCGGGGAGCTGTTTTTT.

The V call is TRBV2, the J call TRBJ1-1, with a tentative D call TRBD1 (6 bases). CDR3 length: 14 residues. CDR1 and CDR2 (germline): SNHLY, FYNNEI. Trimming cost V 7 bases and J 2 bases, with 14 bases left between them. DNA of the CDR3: TGTGCCAGCACCTCAGGACAGCTTAACACTGAAGCTTTCTTT. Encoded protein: CASTSGQLNTEAFF.

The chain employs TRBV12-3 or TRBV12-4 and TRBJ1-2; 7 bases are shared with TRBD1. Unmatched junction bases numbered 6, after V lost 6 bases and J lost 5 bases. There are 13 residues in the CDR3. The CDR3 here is CASRRDSWYGYTF. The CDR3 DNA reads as TGTGCCAGCAGGAGGGACAGTTGGTATGGCTACACCTTC.

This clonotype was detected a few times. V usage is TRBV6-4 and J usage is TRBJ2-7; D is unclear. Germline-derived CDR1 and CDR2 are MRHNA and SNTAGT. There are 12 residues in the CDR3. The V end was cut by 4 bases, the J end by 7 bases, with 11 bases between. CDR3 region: CASSVAPSEQYF. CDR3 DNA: TGTGCCAGCAGTGTCGCACCCAGTGAGCAGTACTTC.

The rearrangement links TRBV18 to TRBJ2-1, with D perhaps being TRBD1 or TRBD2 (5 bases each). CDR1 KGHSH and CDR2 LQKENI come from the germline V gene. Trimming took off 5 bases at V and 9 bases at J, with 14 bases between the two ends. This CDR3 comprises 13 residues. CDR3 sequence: CASSTIGTSEQFF. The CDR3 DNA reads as TGTGCCAGCTCAACAATAGGGACGTCTGAGCAGTTCTTC.

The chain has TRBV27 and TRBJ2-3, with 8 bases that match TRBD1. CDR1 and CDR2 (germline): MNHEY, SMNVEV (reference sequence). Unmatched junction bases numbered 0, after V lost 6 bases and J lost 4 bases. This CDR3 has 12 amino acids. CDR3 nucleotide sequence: TGTGCCAGCAGACAGGGGGCAGATACGCAGTATTTT. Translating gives CASRQGADTQYF.

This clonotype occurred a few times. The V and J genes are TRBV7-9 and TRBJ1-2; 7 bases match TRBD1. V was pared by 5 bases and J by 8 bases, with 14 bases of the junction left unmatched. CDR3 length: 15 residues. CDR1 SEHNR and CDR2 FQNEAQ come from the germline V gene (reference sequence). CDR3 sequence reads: CASSPNRDSARGYTF. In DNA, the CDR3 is TGTGCCAGCAGCCCCAACCGGGACAGTGCGCGGGGCTACACCTTC.